Listed here is a single T cell receptor beta chain. Generated by immunoSEQ multiplex PCR, the TCRdb table keeps only in-frame clones and is missing some. The table shows about 52,000 clones, with 90% to 96% occurring only once. The data were obtained in a study of T cells after somatic rescue of genetic block. The CDR3 has 11 residues. The germline gives CDR1 MNHNY, CDR2 SVGAGI (reference sequence). V gave up 7 bases and J gave up 6 bases, with 10 bases separating them. The TCR was taken from a child under three years old. The chain combines TRBV6-6 with TRBJ2-7; D not certain. The specimen sequenced was peripheral blood mononuclear cells (PBMCs). The CDR3 DNA sequence: TGTGCCAGCACCCAACCTGCCGAGCAGTACTTC. It specifies CASTQPAEQYF.